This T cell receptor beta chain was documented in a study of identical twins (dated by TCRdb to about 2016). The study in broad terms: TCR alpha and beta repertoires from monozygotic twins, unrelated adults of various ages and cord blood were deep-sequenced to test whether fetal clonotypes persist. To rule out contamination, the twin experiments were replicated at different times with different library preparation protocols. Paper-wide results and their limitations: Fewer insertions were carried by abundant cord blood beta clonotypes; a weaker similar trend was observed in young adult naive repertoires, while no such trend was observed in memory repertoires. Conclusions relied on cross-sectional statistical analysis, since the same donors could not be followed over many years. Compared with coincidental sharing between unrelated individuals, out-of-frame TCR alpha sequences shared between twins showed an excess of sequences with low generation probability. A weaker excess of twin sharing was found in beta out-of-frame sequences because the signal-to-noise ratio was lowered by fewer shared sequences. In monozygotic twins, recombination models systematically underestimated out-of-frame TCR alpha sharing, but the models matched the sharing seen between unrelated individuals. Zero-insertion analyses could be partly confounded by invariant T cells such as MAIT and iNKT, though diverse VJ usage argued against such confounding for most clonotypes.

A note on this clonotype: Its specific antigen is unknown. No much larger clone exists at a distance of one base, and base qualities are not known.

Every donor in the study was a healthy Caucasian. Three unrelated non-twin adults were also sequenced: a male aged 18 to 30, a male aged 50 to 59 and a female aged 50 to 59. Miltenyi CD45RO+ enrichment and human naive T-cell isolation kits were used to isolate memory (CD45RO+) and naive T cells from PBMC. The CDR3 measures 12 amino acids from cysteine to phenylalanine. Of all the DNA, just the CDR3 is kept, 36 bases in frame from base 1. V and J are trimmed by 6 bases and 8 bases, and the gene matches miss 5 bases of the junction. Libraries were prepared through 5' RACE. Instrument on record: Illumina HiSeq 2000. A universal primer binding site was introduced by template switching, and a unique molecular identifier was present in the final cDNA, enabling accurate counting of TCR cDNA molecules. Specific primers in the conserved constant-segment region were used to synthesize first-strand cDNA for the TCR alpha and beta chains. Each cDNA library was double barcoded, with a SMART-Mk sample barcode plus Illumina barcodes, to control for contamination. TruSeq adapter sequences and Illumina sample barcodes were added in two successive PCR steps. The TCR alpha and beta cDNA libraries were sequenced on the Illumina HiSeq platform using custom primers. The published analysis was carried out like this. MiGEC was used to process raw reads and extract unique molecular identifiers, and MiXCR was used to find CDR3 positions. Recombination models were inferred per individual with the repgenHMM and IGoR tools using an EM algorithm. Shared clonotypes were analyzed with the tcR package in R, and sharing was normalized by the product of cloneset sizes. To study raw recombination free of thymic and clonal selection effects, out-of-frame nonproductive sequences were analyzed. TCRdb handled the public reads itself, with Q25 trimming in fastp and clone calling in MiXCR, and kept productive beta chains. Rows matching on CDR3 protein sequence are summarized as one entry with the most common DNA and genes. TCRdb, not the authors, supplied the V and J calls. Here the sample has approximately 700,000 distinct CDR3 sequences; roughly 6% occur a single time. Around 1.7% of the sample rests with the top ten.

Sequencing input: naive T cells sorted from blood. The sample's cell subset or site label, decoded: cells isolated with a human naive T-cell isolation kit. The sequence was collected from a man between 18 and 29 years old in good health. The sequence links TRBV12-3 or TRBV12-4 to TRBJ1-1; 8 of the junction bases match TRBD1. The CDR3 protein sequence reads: CASRTQGAEAFF. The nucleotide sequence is TGTGCCAGCAGAACGCAGGGGGCGGAAGCTTTCTTT.